Listed here are 7 T cell receptor beta chains from one sample, sequenced in a study of cytomegalovirus exposure and HLA in healthy donors. With 60 Vbeta and 13 Jbeta primers, the PCR was carried out. Only in-frame clones appear in the TCRdb table, and some are missing; sequencing was by immunoSEQ multiplex PCR. The sample lists roughly 140,000 clones, about 78% occurring once. What was sequenced was PBMCs. Receptor source: a man between 18 and 29 years old in good health and CMV-seronegative.

Concerning this clone itself: The germline gene is not matched at one end of the junction; a read error may be the cause. V usage is TRBV27 and J usage is TRBJ2-4; D is perhaps TRBD1 (6 bases). The CDR3 length is 19 residues. Per the germline V gene, CDR1 is MNHEY and CDR2 is SMNVEV (reference sequence). The CDR3 loop reads CASSSPDSYYSRSKSIQYF. The CDR3 nucleotides read TGTGCCAGCAGTTCCCCGGACAGCTATTATTCCCGATCCAAAAGCATTCAGTACTTC.

The rearrangement uses TRBV7-9 and TRBJ2-3; 12 bases are shared with TRBD2. This CDR3 region has 16 residues. V shed 1 base and J 2 bases; nucleotides not matched to a gene: 1. Germline V gene data show CDR1 as SEHNR and CDR2 as FQNEAQ (reference sequence). The CDR3 region has the DNA TGTGCCAGCAGCTTAGGGACTAGCGGGGACACAGATACGCAGTATTTT. Translation gives CASSLGTSGDTDTQYF.

The chain recombines TRBV11-2 with TRBJ1-2, with D unresolved. This CDR3 spans 15 amino acids. V was cut by 1 base and J by 6 bases, with 15 bases left in between. Germline lookup yields CDR1 SGHAT and CDR2 FQNNGV. The CDR3 protein is CASSLVIEARNGYTF. CDR3 in DNA: TGTGCCAGCAGCTTAGTTATTGAGGCGCGGAATGGCTACACCTTC.

V is TRBV11-2 and J is TRBJ1-2; 7 positions match TRBD1. CDR3 length: 14 amino acids. Germline trimming cut 5 bases from V and 7 bases from J; bases unmatched to any gene: 10. Germline V gene lookup returns CDR1 SGHAT and CDR2 FQNNGV. CDR3 loop: CASSLWGPGGGYTF. As DNA, the CDR3 is TGTGCCAGCAGCCTCTGGGGGCCAGGGGGTGGCTACACCTTC.

The chain joins TRBV21-1 to TRBJ2-7; the table calls TRBD1, which could not be checked here. TRBV21-1 is a known pseudogene. The CDR3 is 16 amino acids. CDR3 sequence (DNA): TGTGCCAGCAGCAAAGCGGGCAGGGGATCCCTCTACGAGCAGTACTTC. This sequence encodes CASSKAGRGSLYEQYF.

The V and J genes are TRBV30 and TRBJ2-1; D remains ambiguous. CDR1 and CDR2 (germline): GTSNPN, SVGIG (reference sequence). This CDR3 region has 15 residues. V was pared by 0 bases and J by 2 bases, with 11 bases between. CDR3 in amino acids: CAWSVRSRTYNEQFF. The CDR3 bases are TGTGCCTGGAGTGTACGTAGCCGGACCTACAATGAGCAGTTCTTC.

The chain combines TRBV4-2 with TRBJ1-1; 8 bases map to TRBD1. CDR3 length: 16 amino acids. J was trimmed by 7 bases and V by 1 base; bases with no gene match: 11. Germline lookup yields CDR1 LGHNA and CDR2 YNFKEQ. The CDR3 DNA is TGTGCCAGCAGCCAAGCCCCGGACAGGGCAGGTAGTGAAGCTTTCTTT. Its translation is CASSQAPDRAGSEAFF.